The 5 T cell receptor beta chains presented below share a single source sample, sequenced in a study of cytomegalovirus exposure and HLA in healthy donors (dated by TCRdb to the late 2010s). The library was built by means of the immunoSEQ multiplex PCR assay. A mixture of 60 forward primers for TCR Vbeta segments and 13 reverse primers for TCR Jbeta segments was used in the multiplex PCR. The table was pulled from immuneACCESS by TCRdb, which kept in-frame rearrangements only. Such tables lose some clones; where checked, under half of the loss comes from unresolved V genes, and the rest has no known cause. This sample has about 160,000 clones in its table, and less than 90% of those were observed once. The ten largest make up around 6.5% of the sample. The sample was PBMCs. Every receptor here comes from a male donor in good health and CMV-seropositive.

The chain carries TRBV7-9 and TRBJ1-2; 8 bases agree with TRBD1. The germline CDR1 and CDR2 sequences are SEHNR and FQNEAQ (reference sequence). Unmatched junction bases numbered 9, after V lost 5 bases and J lost 4 bases. The CDR3 runs 15 residues. The CDR3 here is CASSIGQGAIYGYTF. The CDR3 DNA reads as TGTGCCAGCAGCATAGGACAGGGCGCGATCTATGGCTACACCTTC.

CDR3 loop: CASSLVQGARGYTF. The CDR3, as DNA: TGTGCCAGCAGCTTGGTGCAAGGGGCTCGCGGCTACACCTTC. The chain combines TRBV5-5 with TRBJ1-2, with D possibly matching TRBD1 (5 bases). This CDR3 spans 14 amino acids. The ends were cut back, 0 bases at V and 8 bases at J, with 14 bases in the middle. The V gene's germline CDR1 is SGHKS and CDR2 YYEKEE (reference sequence).

V usage is TRBV5-1 and J usage is TRBJ2-5; TRBD2 aligns across 11 bases. Trimming took 0 bases from V and 2 from J; bases not matched to a gene: 3. CDR1 is SGHRS, CDR2 YFSETQ, per germline. CDR3 size: 16 residues. DNA of the CDR3: TGCGCCAGCAGCTTGGGACTAGCGGGACGACAAGAGACCCAGTACTTC. The encoded protein is CASSLGLAGRQETQYF.

This clone was picked up one time. This chain links TRBV27 with TRBJ2-7; the D gene is possibly TRBD2 (6 bases). The CDR3 is 15 residues long. CDR1 is MNHEY and CDR2 is SMNVEV in the germline V gene (reference sequence). The ends were cut back, 5 bases at V and 6 bases at J, with 20 bases in the middle. DNA of the CDR3: TGTGCCAGCAGTCCCCGGGCAGGGAGGAAACTCGAGCAGTACTTC. It encodes CASSPRAGRKLEQYF.

This clone was observed a few times. The rearrangement links TRBV6-5 to TRBJ2-7; 11 bases agree with TRBD2. Per germline, CDR1 MNHEY and CDR2 SVGAGI. This CDR3 is 16 amino acids long. Trimming removed 0 bases from V and 3 bases from J; junction bases left unmatched: 4. CDR3 nucleotides: TGTGCCAGCAGTTACTCGGGGACTAGCGGTTACTACGAGCAGTACTTC. Its translation is CASSYSGTSGYYEQYF.